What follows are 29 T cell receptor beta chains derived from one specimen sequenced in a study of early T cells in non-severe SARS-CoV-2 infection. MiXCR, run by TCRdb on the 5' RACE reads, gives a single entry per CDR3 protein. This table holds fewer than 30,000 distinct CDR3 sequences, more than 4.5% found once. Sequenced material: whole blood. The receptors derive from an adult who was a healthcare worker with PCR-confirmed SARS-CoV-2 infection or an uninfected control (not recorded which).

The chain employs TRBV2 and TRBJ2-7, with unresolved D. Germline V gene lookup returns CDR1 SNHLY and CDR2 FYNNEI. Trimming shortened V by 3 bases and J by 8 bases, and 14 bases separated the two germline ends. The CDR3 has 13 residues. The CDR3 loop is CASSDVGTTKQYF. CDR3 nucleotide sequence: TGTGCCAGCAGTGACGTGGGAACTACGAAGCAGTACTTC.

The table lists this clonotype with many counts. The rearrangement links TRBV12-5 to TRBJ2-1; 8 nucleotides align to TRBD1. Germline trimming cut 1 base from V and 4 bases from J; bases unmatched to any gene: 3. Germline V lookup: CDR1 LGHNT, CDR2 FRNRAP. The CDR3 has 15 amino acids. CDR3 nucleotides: TGTGCTAGTGGTTTGGGACAGGGGAATTACAATGAGCAGTTCTTC. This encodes CASGLGQGNYNEQFF.

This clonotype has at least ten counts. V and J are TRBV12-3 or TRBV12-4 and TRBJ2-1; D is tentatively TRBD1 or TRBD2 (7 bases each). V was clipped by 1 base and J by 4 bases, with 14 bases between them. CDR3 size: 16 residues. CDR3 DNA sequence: TGTGCCAGCAGTTTAGGGGAGGGGACAGCATACAATGAGCAGTTCTTC. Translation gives CASSLGEGTAYNEQFF.

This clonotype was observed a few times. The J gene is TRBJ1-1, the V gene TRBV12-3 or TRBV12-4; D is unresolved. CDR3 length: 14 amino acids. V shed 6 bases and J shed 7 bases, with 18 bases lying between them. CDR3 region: CASRWGAVADEAFF. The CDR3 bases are TGTGCCAGCAGATGGGGTGCGGTGGCTGATGAAGCTTTCTTT.

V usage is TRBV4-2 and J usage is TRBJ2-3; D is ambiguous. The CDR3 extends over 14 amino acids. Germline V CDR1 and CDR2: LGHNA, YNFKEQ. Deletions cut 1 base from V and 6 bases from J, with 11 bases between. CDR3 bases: TGTGCCAGCAGCCAAGTGGATAGTGCTGATACGCAGTATTTT. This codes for CASSQVDSADTQYF.

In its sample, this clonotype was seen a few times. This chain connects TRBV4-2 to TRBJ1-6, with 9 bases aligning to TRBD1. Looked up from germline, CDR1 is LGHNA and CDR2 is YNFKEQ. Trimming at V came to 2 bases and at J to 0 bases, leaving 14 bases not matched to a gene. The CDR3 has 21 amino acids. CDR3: CASSQPSTGTGKSSYNSPLHF. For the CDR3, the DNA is TGTGCCAGCAGCCAACCTTCTACTGGGACAGGGAAAAGCTCCTATAATTCACCCCTCCACTTT.

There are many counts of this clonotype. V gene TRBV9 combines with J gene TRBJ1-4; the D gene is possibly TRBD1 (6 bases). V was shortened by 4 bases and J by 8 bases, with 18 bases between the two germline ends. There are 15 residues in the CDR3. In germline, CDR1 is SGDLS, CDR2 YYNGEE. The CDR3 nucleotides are TGTGCCAGCAGCTCAAGGGGGGCGGAAAAGGAAAAACTGTTTTTT. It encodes CASSSRGAEKEKLFF.

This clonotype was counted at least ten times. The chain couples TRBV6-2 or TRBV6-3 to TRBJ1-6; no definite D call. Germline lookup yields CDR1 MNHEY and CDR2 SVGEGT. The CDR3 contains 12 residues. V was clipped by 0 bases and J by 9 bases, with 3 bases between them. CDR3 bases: TGTGCCAGCAGTTACTCCGGTTCACCCCTCCACTTT. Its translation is CASSYSGSPLHF.

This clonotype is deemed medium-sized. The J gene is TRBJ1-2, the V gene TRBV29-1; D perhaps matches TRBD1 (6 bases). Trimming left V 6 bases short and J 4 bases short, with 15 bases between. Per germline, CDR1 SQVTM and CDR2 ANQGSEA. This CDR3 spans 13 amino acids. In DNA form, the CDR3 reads TGCAGCGTGGGCGGTTCGGGGGCCTATGGCTACACCTTC. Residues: CSVGGSGAYGYTF.

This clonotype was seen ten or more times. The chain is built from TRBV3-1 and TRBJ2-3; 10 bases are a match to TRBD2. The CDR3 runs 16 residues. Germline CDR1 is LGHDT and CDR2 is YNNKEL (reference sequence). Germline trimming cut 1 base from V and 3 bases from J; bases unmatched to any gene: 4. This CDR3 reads CASSQGASGGTDTQYF. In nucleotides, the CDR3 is TGTGCCAGCAGCCAAGGGGCTAGCGGGGGTACAGATACGCAGTATTTT.

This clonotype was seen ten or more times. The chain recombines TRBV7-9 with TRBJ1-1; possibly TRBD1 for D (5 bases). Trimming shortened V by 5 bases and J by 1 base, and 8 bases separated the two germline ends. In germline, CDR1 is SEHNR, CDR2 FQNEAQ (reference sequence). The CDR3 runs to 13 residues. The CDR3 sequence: CASSIGQNTEAFF. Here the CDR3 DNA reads TGTGCCAGCAGCATCGGACAGAACACTGAAGCTTTCTTT. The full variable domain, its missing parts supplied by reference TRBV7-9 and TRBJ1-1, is DTGVSQNPRHKITKRGQNVTFRCDPISEHNRLYWYRQTLGQGPEFLTYFQNEAQLEKSRLLSDRFSAERPKGSFSTLEIQRTEQGDSAMYLCASSIGQNTEAFFGQGTRLTVV.

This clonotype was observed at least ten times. The CDR3 spells CSAKGVGYEQYF. DNA for the CDR3: TGCAGTGCTAAGGGGGTGGGCTACGAGCAGTACTTC. This chain links TRBV20-1 with TRBJ2-7; D is perhaps TRBD1 (6 bases). V lost 4 bases and J 3 bases, leaving 10 bases between the germline ends. The CDR3 covers 12 residues. Per the germline V gene, CDR1 is DFQATT and CDR2 is SNEGSKA (reference sequence).

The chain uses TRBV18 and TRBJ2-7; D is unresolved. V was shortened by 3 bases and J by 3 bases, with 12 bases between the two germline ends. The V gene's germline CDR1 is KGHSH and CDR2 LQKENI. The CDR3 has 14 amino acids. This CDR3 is CASSPGNSNYEQYF. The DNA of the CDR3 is TGTGCCAGCTCACCGGGAAACAGCAACTACGAGCAGTACTTC.

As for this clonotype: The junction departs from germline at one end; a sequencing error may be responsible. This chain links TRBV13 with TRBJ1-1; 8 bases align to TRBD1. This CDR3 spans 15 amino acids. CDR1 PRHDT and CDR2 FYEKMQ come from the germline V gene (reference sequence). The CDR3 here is CSSSFSTGEGTEAFF. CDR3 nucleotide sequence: TGTTCCAGCAGCTTCTCGACAGGGGAGGGGACTGAAGCTTTCTTT.

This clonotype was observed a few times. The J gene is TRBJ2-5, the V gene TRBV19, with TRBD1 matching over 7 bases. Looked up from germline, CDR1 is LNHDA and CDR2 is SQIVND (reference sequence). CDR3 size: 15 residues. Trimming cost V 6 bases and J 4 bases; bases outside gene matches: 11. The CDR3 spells CASSSTGVGGETQYF. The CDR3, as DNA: TGTGCCAGTAGCTCTACAGGGGTAGGAGGAGAGACCCAGTACTTC.

CDR3 region: CASTPTGSYEQYF. The CDR3 nucleotides are TGTGCCAGCACCCCGACAGGGTCCTACGAGCAGTACTTC. The rearrangement links TRBV6-5 to TRBJ2-7; 7 bases agree with TRBD1. The trim removed 7 bases at V and 1 base at J, leaving 4 bases unmatched. CDR1 is MNHEY, CDR2 SVGAGI, per germline. The CDR3 runs 13 residues.

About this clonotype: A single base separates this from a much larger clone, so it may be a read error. As DNA, the CDR3 is TGTGCCAGCAGCCAAGCAGACGGTATCTCTGGAAACACCATATATTTT. It is translated as CASSQADGISGNTIYF. This sequence joins TRBV3-1 and TRBJ1-3; D remains ambiguous. The germline V gene encodes CDR1 LGHDT and CDR2 YNNKEL (reference sequence). CDR3 length: 16 residues. V was pared by 1 base and J by 0 bases, with 10 bases between. The full variable domain, completed using reference TRBV3-1 and TRBJ1-3, is DTAVSQTPKYLVTQMGNDKSIKCEQNLGHDTMYWYKQDSKKFLKIMFSYNNKELIINETVPNRFSPKSPDKAHLNLHINSLELGDSAVYFCASSQADGISGNTIYFGEGSWLTVV.

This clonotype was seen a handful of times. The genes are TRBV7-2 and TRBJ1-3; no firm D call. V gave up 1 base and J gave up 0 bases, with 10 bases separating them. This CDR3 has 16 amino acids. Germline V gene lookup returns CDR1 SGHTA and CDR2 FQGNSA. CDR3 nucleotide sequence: TGTGCCAGCAGCTTAGGACCGTCGAGCTCTGGAAACACCATATATTTT. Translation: CASSLGPSSSGNTIYF.

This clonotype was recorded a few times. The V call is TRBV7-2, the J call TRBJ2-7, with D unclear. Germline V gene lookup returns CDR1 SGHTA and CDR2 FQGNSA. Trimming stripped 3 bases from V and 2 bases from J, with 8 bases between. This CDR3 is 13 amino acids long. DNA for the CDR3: TGTGCCAGCAGCTTTTCCCGAGCCTACGAGCAGTACTTC. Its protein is CASSFSRAYEQYF.

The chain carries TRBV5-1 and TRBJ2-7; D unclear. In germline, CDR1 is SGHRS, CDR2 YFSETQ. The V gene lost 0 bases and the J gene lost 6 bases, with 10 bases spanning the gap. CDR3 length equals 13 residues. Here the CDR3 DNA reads TGCGCCAGCAGCTTGGAGGAGTACGTCGAGCAGTACTTC. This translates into CASSLEEYVEQYF.

CDR3 coding DNA: TGTGCCAGCAGTTCAGGGGGAGAGACCCAGTACTTC. This codes for CASSSGGETQYF. The chain has TRBV12-3 or TRBV12-4 and TRBJ2-5; 7 bases line up with TRBD1. This CDR3 is built from 12 residues. With V trimmed by 4 bases and J by 4 bases, 0 bases remained unmatched.

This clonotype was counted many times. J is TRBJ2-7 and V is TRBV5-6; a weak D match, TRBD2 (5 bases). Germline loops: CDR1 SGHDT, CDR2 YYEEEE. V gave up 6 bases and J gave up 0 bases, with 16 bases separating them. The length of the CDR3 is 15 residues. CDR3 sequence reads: CASTTGSINSYEQYF. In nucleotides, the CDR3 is TGTGCCAGCACCACGGGGAGTATCAACTCCTACGAGCAGTACTTC.

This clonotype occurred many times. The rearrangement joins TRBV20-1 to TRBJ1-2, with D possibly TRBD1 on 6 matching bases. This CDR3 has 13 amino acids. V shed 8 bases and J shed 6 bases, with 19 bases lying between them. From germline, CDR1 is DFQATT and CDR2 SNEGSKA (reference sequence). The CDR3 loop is CSSGGGAADGYTF. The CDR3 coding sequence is TGCAGTTCTGGCGGGGGCGCAGCTGATGGCTACACCTTC.

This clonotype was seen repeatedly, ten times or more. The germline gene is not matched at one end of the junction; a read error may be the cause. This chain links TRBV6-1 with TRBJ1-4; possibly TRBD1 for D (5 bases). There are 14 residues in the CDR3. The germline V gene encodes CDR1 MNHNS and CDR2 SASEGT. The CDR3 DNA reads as TGTGCCAGCAGGACGACAGTCTCTAATGAAGAACTGTTTTTT. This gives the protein CASRTTVSNEELFF.

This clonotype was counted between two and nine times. CDR3 nucleotides: TGCGCCAGCAGCCAGGGGGCGGGGGGGCTTTCAGATACGCAGTATTTT. It is translated as CASSQGAGGLSDTQYF. The chain links TRBV4-3 to TRBJ2-3, with TRBD2 matching over 9 bases. Trimming removed 3 bases from V and 4 bases from J; junction bases left unmatched: 8. CDR1 and CDR2 from the germline V gene are LGHNA and YSLEER. The CDR3 is made up of 16 amino acids.

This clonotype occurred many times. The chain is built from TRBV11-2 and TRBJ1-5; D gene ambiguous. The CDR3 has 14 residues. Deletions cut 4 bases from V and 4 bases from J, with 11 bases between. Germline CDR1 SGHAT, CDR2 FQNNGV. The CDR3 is CASSSEGPNQPQHF. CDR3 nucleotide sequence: TGTGCCAGCAGCTCCGAGGGCCCTAATCAGCCCCAGCATTTT.

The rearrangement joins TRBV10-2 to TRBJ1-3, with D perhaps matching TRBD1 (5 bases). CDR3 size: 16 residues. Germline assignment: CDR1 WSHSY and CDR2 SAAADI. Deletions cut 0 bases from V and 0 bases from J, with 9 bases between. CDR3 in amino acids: CASSESAGNSGNTIYF. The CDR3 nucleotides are TGCGCCAGCAGTGAGTCGGCAGGGAACTCTGGAAACACCATATATTTT.

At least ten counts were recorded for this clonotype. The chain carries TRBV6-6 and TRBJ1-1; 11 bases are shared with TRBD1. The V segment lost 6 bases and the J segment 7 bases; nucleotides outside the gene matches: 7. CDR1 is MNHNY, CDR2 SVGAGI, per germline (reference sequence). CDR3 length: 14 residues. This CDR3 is CASSLDRGLSEAFF. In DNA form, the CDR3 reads TGTGCCAGCAGCCTGGACAGGGGGCTTAGTGAAGCTTTCTTT.

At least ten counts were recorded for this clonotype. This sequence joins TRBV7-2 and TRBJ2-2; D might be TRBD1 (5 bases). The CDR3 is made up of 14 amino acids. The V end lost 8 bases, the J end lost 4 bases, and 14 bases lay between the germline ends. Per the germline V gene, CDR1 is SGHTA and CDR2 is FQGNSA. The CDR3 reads CASAQGLGTGELFF. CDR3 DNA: TGTGCCAGCGCCCAGGGTTTGGGCACCGGGGAGCTGTTTTTT. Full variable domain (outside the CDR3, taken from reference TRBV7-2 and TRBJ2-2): GAGVSQSPSNKVTEKGKDVELRCDPISGHTALYWYRQSLGQGLEFLIYFQGNSAPDKSGLPSDRFSAERTGGSVSTLTIQRTQQEDSAVYLCASAQGLGTGELFFGEGSRLTVL.